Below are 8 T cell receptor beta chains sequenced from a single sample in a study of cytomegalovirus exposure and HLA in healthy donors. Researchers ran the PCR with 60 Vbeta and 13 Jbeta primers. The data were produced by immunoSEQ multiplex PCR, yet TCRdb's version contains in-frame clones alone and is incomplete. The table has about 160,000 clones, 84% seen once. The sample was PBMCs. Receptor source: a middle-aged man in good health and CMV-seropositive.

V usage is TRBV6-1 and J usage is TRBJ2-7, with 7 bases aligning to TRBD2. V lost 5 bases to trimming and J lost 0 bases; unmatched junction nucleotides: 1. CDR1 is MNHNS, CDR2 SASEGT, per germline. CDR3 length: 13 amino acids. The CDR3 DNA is TGTGCCAGCAGTACGGGGGGCTCCTACGAGCAGTACTTC. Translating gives CASSTGGSYEQYF.

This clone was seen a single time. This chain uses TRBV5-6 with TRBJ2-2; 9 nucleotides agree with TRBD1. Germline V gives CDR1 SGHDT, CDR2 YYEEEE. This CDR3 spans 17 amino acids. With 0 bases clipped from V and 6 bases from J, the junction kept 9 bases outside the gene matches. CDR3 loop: CASSLVVNRGPSGELFF. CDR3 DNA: TGTGCCAGCAGCTTGGTGGTGAACAGGGGGCCCTCCGGGGAGCTGTTTTTT.

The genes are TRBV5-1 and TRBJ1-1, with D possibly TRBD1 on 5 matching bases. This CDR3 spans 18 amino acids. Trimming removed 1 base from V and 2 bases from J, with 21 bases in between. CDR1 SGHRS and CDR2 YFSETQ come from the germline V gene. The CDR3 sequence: CASSLRTGPGHVNTEAFF. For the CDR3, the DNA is TGCGCCAGCAGCTTGAGAACTGGTCCCGGACACGTAAACACTGAAGCTTTCTTT.

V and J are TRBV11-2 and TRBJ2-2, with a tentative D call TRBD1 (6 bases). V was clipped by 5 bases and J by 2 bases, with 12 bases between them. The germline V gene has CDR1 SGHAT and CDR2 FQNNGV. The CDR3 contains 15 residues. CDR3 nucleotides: TGTGCCAGCAGCCAAACAGGGACCAACACCGGGGAGCTGTTTTTT. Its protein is CASSQTGTNTGELFF.

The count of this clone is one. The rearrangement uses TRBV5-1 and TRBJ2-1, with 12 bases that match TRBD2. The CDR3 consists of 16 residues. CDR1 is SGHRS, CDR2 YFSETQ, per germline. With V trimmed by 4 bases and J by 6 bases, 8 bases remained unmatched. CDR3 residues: CASSVILAGGRNEQFF. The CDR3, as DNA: TGCGCCAGCAGCGTAATACTAGCGGGAGGACGCAATGAGCAGTTCTTC.

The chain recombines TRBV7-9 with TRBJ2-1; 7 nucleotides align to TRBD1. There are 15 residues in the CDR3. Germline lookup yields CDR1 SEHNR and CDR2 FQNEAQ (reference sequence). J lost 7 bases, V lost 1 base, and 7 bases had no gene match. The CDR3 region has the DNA TGTGCCAGCAGCTTAGTGGGACAGAAAGGAAATGAGCAGTTCTTC. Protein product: CASSLVGQKGNEQFF.

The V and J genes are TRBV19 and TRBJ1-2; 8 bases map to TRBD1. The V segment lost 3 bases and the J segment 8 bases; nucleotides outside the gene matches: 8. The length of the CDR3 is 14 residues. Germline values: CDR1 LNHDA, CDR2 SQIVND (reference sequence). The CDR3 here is CASSIPTGGEGYTF. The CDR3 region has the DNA TGTGCCAGTAGTATCCCAACAGGGGGTGAAGGCTACACCTTC.

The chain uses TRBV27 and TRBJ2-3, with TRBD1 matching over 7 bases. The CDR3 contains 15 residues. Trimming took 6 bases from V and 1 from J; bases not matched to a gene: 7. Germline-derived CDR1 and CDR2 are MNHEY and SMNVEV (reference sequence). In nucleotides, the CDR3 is TGTGCCAGCAGACAGGGGTATAGGGGCACAGATACGCAGTATTTT. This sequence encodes CASRQGYRGTDTQYF.